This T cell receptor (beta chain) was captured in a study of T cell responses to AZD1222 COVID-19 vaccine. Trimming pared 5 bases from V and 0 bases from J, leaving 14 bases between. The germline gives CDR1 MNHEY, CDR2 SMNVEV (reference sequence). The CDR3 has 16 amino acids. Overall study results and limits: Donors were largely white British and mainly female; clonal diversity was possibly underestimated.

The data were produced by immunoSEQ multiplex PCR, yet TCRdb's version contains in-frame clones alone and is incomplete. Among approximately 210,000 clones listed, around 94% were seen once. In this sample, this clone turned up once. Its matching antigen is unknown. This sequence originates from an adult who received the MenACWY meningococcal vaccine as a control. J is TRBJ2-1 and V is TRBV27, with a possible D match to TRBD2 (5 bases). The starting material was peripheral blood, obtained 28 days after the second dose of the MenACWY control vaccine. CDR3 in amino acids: CASSPSRDSSYNEQFF. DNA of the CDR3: TGTGCCAGCAGTCCCAGTCGGGATAGCTCCTACAATGAGCAGTTCTTC.